One and the same sample provided the 15 T cell receptor beta chains below, sequenced in a study of cytomegalovirus exposure and HLA in healthy donors. PCR involved 60 Vbeta and 13 Jbeta primers. Repertoires were generated with immunoSEQ multiplex PCR, while TCRdb's copy carries only in-frame clones and drops some. The sample holds 99,000 or so clones; about 80% are singletons and the top ten take roughly 1.9%. Sequencing input: PBMCs. These TCRs come from a woman aged 40 to 49 in good health and CMV-seronegative.

The chain recombines TRBV4-3 with TRBJ2-1; 13 nucleotides align to TRBD2. Trimming removed 0 bases from V and 8 bases from J; junction bases left unmatched: 16. The CDR3 is 20 amino acids. CDR1 and CDR2 (germline): LGHNA, YSLEER. This CDR3 is CASSQDATRRLAGGGYEQFF. CDR3 nucleotides: TGCGCCAGCAGCCAAGATGCGACTAGAAGACTAGCGGGAGGAGGGTATGAGCAGTTCTTC.

This clone was seen only a few times. J is TRBJ2-2 and V is TRBV4-1, with TRBD1 matching 8 bases. Trimming at V came to 2 bases and at J to 4 bases, leaving 9 bases not matched to a gene. Per germline, CDR1 MGHRA and CDR2 YSYEKL. This CDR3 has 17 amino acids. The CDR3 coding sequence is TGCGCCAGCAGCCAACCTAGGACAGGGAAAGGCACCGGGGAGCTGTTTTTT. As protein: CASSQPRTGKGTGELFF.

This chain connects TRBV12-2 to TRBJ1-1. TRBV12-2 is reported as a pseudogene. This CDR3 spans 11 amino acids. The CDR3 nucleotides are TGTGCAAGTCGAAAGACTGTTGAAGCTTTCTTT. It translates to CASRKTVEAFF.

The chain couples TRBV19 to TRBJ2-7, with 7 bases matching TRBD2. The junction had 7 bases not matched to a gene; V was cut back by 5 bases and J by 6 bases. The CDR3 sequence is 13 residues long. Germline CDR1 and CDR2: LNHDA and SQIVND (reference sequence). In nucleotides, the CDR3 is TGTGCCAGTAGTTCAGCGGGAAGGCGCGAGCAGTACTTC. This gives the protein CASSSAGRREQYF.

The rearrangement joins TRBV21-1 to TRBJ2-1; the table assigns TRBD1, which was not confirmed against the DNA. TRBV21-1 is an annotated pseudogene. This CDR3 contains 21 residues. In nucleotides, the CDR3 is TGTGCCAGCAGCCAGACTAAGGACAGGGGAAATGCCTGCCAATCCCACGTTGAGCAGTTCTTC. Translating gives CASSQTKDRGNACQSHVEQFF.

The CDR3 protein is CASSPWTGGFNQPQHF. CDR3 nucleotide sequence: TGTGCCAGCAGCCCTTGGACAGGGGGTTTCAATCAGCCCCAGCATTTT. V is TRBV21-1 and J is TRBJ1-5; the table's D call, TRBD1, has no DNA check behind it. TRBV21-1 corresponds to a pseudogene. This CDR3 has 16 amino acids.

V usage is TRBV7-8 and J usage is TRBJ2-7; D not certain. This CDR3 spans 13 amino acids. Germline V lookup: CDR1 SGHVS, CDR2 FQNEAQ. V lost 5 bases and J 3 bases, leaving 11 bases between the germline ends. CDR3 sequence: CASSNLEDYEQYF. CDR3 bases: TGTGCCAGCAGCAATCTCGAGGACTACGAGCAGTACTTC.

The chain uses TRBV6-6 and TRBJ1-4; 9 nucleotides match TRBD1. Per the germline V gene, CDR1 is MNHNY and CDR2 is SVGAGI (reference sequence). V gave up 5 bases and J gave up 3 bases; unmatched junction bases: 7. This CDR3 comprises 16 residues. The CDR3 protein is CASSIPDRGSNEKLFF. The CDR3 coding sequence is TGTGCCAGCAGTATCCCGGACAGGGGTTCTAATGAAAAACTGTTTTTT.

This clone was recorded a few times. V is TRBV9 and J is TRBJ2-4, with a weak D call TRBD2 (6 bases). The V and J ends lost 0 bases and 3 bases respectively, with 10 bases between them. Germline lookup yields CDR1 SGDLS and CDR2 YYNGEE. The CDR3 runs 15 residues. Here the CDR3 reads CASSVASGLKNIQYF. In DNA form, the CDR3 reads TGTGCCAGCAGCGTAGCTTCGGGACTCAAAAACATTCAGTACTTC. The full variable domain, completed using reference TRBV9 and TRBJ2-4, is DSGVTQTPKHLITATGQRVTLRCSPRSGDLSVYWYQQSLDQGLQFLIQYYNGEERAKGNILERFSAQQFPDLHSELNLSSLELGDSALYFCASSVASGLKNIQYFGAGTRLSVL.

The chain uses TRBV28 and TRBJ1-2, with 8 nucleotides matching TRBD1. This CDR3 has 15 residues. V lost 6 bases and J lost 7; bases outside the gene matches: 13. Germline assignment: CDR1 MDHEN and CDR2 SYDVKM. The CDR3 sequence: CASRLLQGELGGYTF. CDR3 nucleotides: TGTGCCAGCAGGTTGCTACAGGGGGAGTTGGGTGGCTACACCTTC.

The chain recombines TRBV28 with TRBJ2-1, with 9 bases matching TRBD2. Germline V CDR1 and CDR2: MDHEN, SYDVKM. Trimming removed 6 bases from V and 0 bases from J; junction bases left unmatched: 9. The CDR3 extends over 17 amino acids. This chain's CDR3 is CASSFKSLAGSYNEQFF. CDR3 DNA: TGTGCCAGCAGCTTTAAATCACTAGCGGGCTCCTACAATGAGCAGTTCTTC.

The rearrangement uses TRBV5-8 and TRBJ1-1, with D possibly matching TRBD1 (5 bases). The CDR3 totals 14 residues. The ends were cut back, 0 bases at V and 4 bases at J, with 10 bases in the middle. Germline CDR1 SGHTS, CDR2 YDEGEE. DNA for the CDR3: TGTGCCAGCAGCTTGGCAGGGTTGGGCACTGAAGCTTTCTTT. This encodes CASSLAGLGTEAFF. Based on the CDR3 plus reference TRBV5-8 and TRBJ1-1, the full variable domain is EAGVTQSPTHLIKTRGQQATLRCSPISGHTSVYWYQQALGLGLQFLLWYDEGEERNRGNFPPRFSGRQFPNYSSELNVNALELEDSALYLCASSLAGLGTEAFFGQGTRLTVV.

This clone has just a few counts. The V gene is TRBV28, the J gene TRBJ2-7; D is possibly TRBD1 (6 bases). Germline lookup yields CDR1 MDHEN and CDR2 SYDVKM. This CDR3 has 13 residues. V was clipped by 8 bases and J by 7 bases, with 18 bases between them. The CDR3 DNA reads as TGTGCCAGCCAGGGGACGCCCAAGTGGGAGCAGTACTTC. This gives the protein CASQGTPKWEQYF. Full variable domain (remainder filled in from reference TRBV28 and TRBJ2-7): DVKVTQSSRYLVKRTGEKVFLECVQDMDHENMFWYRQDPGLGLRLIYFSYDVKMKEKGDIPEGYSVSREKKERFSLILESASTNQTSMYLCASQGTPKWEQYFGPGTRLTVT.

CDR3 residues: CASSLGGRVDYGYTF. In nucleotides, the CDR3 is TGTGCCAGCAGCTTAGGAGGCAGGGTGGACTATGGCTACACCTTC. The chain uses TRBV7-2 and TRBJ1-2; D possibly corresponds to TRBD1 (5 bases). The CDR3 has 15 residues. CDR1 and CDR2 from the germline V gene are SGHTA and FQGNSA. The V end was cut by 1 base, the J end by 3 bases, with 12 bases between. The full variable domain, in which reference TRBV7-2 and TRBJ1-2 provide the parts outside the CDR3, is GAGVSQSPSNKVTEKGKDVELRCDPISGHTALYWYRQSLGQGLEFLIYFQGNSAPDKSGLPSDRFSAERTGGSVSTLTIQRTQQEDSAVYLCASSLGGRVDYGYTFGSGTRLTVV.

The rearrangement links TRBV11-2 to TRBJ2-5, with D tentatively TRBD1 (5 bases). CDR3 length equals 14 residues. Trimming pared 6 bases from V and 2 bases from J, leaving 13 bases between. Germline CDR1 and CDR2: SGHAT and FQNNGV. CDR3 sequence: CASSPTGVQETQYF. CDR3 coding DNA: TGTGCCAGCAGTCCAACAGGAGTTCAAGAGACCCAGTACTTC.